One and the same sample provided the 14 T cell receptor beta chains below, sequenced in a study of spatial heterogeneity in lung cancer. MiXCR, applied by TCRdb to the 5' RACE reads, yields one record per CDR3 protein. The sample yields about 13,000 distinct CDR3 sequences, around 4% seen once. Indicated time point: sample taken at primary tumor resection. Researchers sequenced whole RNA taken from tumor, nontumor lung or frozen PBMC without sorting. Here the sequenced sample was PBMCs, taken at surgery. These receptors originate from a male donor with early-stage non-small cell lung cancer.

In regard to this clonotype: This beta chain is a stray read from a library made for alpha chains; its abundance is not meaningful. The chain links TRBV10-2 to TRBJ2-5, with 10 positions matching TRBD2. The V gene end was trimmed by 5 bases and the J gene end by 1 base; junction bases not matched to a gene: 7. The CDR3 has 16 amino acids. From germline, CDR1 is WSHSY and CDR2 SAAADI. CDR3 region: CASSPKVAGGQETQYF. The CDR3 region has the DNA TGCGCCAGCAGTCCGAAGGTAGCGGGAGGCCAAGAGACCCAGTACTTC.

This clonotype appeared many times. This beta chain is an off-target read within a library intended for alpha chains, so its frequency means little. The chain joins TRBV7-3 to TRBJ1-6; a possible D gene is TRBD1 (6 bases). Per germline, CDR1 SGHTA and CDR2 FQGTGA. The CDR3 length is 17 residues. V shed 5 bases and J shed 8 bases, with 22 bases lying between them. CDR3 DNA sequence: TGTGCCAGCAGCCAGGAATGGGACACGAGGTATTATTCACCCCTCCACTTT. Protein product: CASSQEWDTRYYSPLHF.

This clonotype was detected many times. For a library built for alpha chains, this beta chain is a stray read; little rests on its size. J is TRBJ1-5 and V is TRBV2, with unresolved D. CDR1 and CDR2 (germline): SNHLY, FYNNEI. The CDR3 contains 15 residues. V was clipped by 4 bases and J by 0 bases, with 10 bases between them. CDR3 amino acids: CASSVEGLSNQPQHF. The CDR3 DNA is TGTGCCAGCAGTGTGGAAGGCCTTAGCAATCAGCCCCAGCATTTT.

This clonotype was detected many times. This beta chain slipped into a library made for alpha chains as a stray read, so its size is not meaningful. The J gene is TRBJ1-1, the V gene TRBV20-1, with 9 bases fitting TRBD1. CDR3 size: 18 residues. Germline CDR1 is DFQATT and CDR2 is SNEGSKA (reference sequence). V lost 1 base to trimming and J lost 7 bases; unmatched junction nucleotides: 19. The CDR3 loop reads CSARVRTGVNWAPSEAFF. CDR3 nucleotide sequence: TGCAGTGCTAGAGTTCGGACAGGGGTCAACTGGGCCCCGAGTGAAGCTTTCTTT.

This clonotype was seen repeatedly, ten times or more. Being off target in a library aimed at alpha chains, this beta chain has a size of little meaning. The CDR3 DNA reads as TGTGCCATCAGCGGGAGCCTGGGGCAGATCAATCAGCCCCAGCATTTT. Its translation: CAISGSLGQINQPQHF. V is TRBV10-3 and J is TRBJ1-5; D may be TRBD1 (5 bases). Germline CDR1 is ENHRY and CDR2 is SYGVKD. The CDR3 runs to 16 residues. V dropped 6 bases and J dropped 3 bases, with 18 bases sitting between them.

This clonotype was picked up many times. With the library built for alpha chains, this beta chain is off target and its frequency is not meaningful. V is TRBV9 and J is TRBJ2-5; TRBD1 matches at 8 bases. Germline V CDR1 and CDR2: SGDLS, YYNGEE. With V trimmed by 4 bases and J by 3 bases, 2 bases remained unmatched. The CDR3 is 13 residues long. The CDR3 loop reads CASSRTGKETQYF. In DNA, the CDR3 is TGTGCCAGCAGCAGGACAGGGAAAGAGACCCAGTACTTC.

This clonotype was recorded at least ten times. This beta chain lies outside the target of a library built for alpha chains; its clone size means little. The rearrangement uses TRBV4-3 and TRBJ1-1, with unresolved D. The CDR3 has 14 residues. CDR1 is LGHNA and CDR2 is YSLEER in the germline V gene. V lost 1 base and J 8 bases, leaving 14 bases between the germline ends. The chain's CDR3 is CASSQVPQTSEAFF. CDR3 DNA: TGCGCCAGCAGCCAAGTCCCACAGACCTCGGAAGCTTTCTTT.

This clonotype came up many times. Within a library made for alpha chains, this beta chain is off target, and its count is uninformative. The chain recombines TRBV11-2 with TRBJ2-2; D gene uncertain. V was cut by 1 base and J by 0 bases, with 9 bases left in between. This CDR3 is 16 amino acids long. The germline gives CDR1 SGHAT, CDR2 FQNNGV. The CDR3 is CASSLVGISNTGELFF. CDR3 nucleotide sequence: TGTGCCAGCAGCTTAGTTGGGATTTCGAACACCGGGGAGCTGTTTTTT.

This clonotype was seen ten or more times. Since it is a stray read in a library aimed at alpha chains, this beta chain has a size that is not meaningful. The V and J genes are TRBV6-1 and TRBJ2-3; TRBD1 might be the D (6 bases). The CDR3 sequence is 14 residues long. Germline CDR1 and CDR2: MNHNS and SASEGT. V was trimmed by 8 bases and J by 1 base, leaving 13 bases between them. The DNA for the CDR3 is TGTGCCAGCTCCGCCGAGGGGGGCACAGATACGCAGTATTTT. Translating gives CASSAEGGTDTQYF.

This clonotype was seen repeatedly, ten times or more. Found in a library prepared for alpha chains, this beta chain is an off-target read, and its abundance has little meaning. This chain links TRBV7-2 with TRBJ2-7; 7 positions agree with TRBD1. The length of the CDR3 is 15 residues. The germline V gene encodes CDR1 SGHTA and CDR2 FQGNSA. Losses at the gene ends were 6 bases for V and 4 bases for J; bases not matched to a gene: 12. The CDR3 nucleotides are TGTGCCAGCAGAAAGTCTCCGGGACAGAATTACGAGCAGTACTTC. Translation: CASRKSPGQNYEQYF.

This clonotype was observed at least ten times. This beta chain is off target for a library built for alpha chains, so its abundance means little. The CDR3 loop reads CASSPNGETQYF. As DNA, the CDR3 is TGTGCCAGCAGCCCAAACGGGGAGACCCAGTACTTC. This chain connects TRBV7-3 to TRBJ2-5, with D unresolved. V dropped 5 bases and J dropped 5 bases, with 9 bases sitting between them. The CDR3 loop spans 12 amino acids. CDR1 SGHTA and CDR2 FQGTGA come from the germline V gene.

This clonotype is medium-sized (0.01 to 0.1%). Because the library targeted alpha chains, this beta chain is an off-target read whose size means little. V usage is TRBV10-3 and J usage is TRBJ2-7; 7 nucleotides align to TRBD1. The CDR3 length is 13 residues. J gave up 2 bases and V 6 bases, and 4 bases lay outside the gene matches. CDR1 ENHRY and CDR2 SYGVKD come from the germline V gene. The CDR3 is CAIRGTAPYEQYF. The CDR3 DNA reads TGTGCCATCAGAGGGACAGCCCCCTACGAGCAGTACTTC.

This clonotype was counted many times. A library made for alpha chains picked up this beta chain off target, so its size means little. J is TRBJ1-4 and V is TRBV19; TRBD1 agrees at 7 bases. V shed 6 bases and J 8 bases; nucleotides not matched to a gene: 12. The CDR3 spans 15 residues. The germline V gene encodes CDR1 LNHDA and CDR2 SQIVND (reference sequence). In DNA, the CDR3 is TGTGCCAGTAGCCCAGGGGGGCTCCCGCGAGAAAAACTGTTTTTT. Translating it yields CASSPGGLPREKLFF.

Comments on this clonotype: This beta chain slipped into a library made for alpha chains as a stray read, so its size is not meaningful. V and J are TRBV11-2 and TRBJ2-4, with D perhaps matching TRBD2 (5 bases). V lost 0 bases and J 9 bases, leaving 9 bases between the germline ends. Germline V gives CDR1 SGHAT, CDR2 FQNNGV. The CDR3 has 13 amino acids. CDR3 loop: CASSLDQAGIQYF. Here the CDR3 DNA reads TGTGCCAGCAGCTTAGATCAGGCGGGCATTCAGTACTTC.